This T cell receptor beta chain emerged from a study of blood T cell repertoires in COVID-19. At the level of the study: Acute and convalescent COVID-19 samples came from the United States, Italy and Spain. The analysed material was cDNA or gDNA that came from T cells, B-cell-depleted T cells, or PBMCs.

In the authors' workflow: Nucleated cell counts were estimated from reference gene primer amplification. The method was immunoSEQ multiplex PCR; TCRdb's version includes in-frame clones alone and lacks a portion of them. V and J calls and clone size come straight from that table; D and trimming were deduced from the DNA. The table lists about 110,000 clones, about 80% of them singletons. CDR1 MGHRA and CDR2 YSYEKL come from the germline V gene. The CDR3 has 15 amino acids. The V end lost 0 bases, the J end lost 4 bases, and 10 bases lay between the germline ends. Sequencing was done on a sample of peripheral blood. This chain links TRBV4-1 with TRBJ1-5, with a weak D call TRBD1 (6 bases). The source of this sequence is a man in his sixties or seventies with acute or convalescent COVID-19. As DNA, the CDR3 is TGCGCCAGCAGCCAAGACCCAGGGGCAAATCAGCCCCAGCATTTT. Translated, it gives CASSQDPGANQPQHF.